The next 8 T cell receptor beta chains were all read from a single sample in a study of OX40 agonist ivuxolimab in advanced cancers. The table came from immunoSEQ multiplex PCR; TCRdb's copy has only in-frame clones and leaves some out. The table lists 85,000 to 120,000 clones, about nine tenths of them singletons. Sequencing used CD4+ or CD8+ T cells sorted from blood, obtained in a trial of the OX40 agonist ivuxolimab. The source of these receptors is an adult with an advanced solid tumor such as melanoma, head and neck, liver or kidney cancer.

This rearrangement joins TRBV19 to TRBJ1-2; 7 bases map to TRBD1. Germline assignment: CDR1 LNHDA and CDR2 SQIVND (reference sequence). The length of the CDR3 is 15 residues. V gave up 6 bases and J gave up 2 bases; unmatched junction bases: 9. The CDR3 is CASRTSGTENYGYTF. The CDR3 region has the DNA TGTGCCAGTAGGACCTCCGGGACAGAGAACTATGGCTACACCTTC.

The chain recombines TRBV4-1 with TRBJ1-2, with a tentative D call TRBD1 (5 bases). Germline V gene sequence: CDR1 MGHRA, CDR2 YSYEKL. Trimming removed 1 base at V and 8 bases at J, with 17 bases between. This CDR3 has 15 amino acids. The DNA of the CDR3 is TGCGCCAGCAGCCAAGTTCTTCCAGGGTCCCGGGGCTACACCTTC. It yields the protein CASSQVLPGSRGYTF.

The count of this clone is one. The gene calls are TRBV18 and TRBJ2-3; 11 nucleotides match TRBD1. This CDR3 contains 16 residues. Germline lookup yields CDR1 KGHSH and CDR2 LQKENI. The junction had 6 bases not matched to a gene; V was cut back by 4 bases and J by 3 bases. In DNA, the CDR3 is TGTGCCAGCTCACGACGGACAGGGGGCGCAACAGATACGCAGTATTTT. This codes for CASSRRTGGATDTQYF.

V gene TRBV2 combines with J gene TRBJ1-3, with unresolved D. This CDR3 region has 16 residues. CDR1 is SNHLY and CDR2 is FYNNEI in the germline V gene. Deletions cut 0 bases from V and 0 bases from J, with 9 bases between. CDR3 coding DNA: TGTGCCAGCAGTGAAGCGCGGGGTTTCTCTGGAAACACCATATATTTT. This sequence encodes CASSEARGFSGNTIYF. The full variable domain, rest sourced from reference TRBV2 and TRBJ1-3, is EPEVTQTPSHQVTQMGQEVILRCVPISNHLYFYWYRQILGQKVEFLVSFYNNEISEKSEIFDDQFSVERPDGSNFTLKIRSTKLEDSAMYFCASSEARGFSGNTIYFGEGSWLTVV.

The CDR3 bases are TGTGCCAGCTCACCCGCCGGGACTCAGGAGACCCAGTACTTC. It is translated as CASSPAGTQETQYF. The chain has TRBV18 and TRBJ2-5; tentative D call: TRBD2 (6 bases). This CDR3 has 14 residues. V gave up 3 bases and J gave up 5 bases, with 13 bases separating them. The germline V gene encodes CDR1 KGHSH and CDR2 LQKENI.

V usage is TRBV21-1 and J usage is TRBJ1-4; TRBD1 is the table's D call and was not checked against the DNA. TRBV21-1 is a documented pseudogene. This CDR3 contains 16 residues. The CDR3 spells CASSNIQGATNEKLFF. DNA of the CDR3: TGTGCCAGCAGCAACATACAAGGGGCAACTAATGAAAAACTGTTTTTT.

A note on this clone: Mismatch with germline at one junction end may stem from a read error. The CDR3: CASSLVDSNIIF. CDR3 nucleotide sequence: TGTGCCAGCAGCTTAGTGGACTCCAATATTATCTTT. The chain is built from TRBV5-4 and TRBJ1-1; D not certain. This CDR3 region has 12 residues. Germline assignment: CDR1 SGHNT and CDR2 YYREEE (reference sequence).

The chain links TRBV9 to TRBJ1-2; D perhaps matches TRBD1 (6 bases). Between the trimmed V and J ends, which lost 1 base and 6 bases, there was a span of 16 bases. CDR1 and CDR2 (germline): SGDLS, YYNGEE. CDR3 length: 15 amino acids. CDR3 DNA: TGTGCCAGCAGCGTACTCCAGGGGTTAGAAGATGGCTACACCTTC. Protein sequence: CASSVLQGLEDGYTF.